What follows is one T cell receptor (beta chain) and its context. Its antigen is currently not known. Per-base quality was not reported, and no clone a single base away is much larger than it. This sample was taken from a study of blood T cell repertoires in COVID-19 (dated by TCRdb to 2020 to 2022). For the study in its entirety: Collaborator samples came from the United States, Italy and Spain and covered acute and convalescent phases of COVID-19. The prospective study material was composed of cDNA or gDNA derived from T cells, B-cell-depleted T cells, or PBMCs. Deeply sampled blood TCRbeta repertoires from subjects exposed to, actively infected with, or recovered from COVID-19 were included in the dataset. The repertoires were made available in a free public database intended to serve as a resource for research on the immune response to SARS-CoV-2. The samples were drawn from two sources: the first 160 participants of the ongoing ImmuneRACE study, and fewer than 1,500 subjects contributed by 6 global collaborators. Sample metadata almost always included a de-identified subject ID, COVID-19 status, age in years and sex. HLA class I and class II types, where available, came from metadata supplied by the sample provider rather than from assay-based typing. Beyond this particular receptor, the publication reports: How much clinical and demographic metadata was included differed by source and by participant, and the metadata was provided uncurated.

TCRbeta CDR3 regions were amplified from genomic DNA by means of the immunoSEQ Assay, a bias-controlled multiplex PCR. The authors' pipeline ran thus. The number of nucleated cells in each sample was estimated from the amplification of reference gene primers within the assay. To quantify the absolute abundance of each unique TCRbeta CDR3 rearrangement, sequence reads were collapsed and filtered. For each sample, productive Simpson clonality was calculated as the square root of Simpson's diversity index across productive rearrangements. As stored in TCRdb, this immuneACCESS dataset retains in-frame rearrangements with V and J assigned. A fraction of the clones does not appear; measured against another copy, unresolved V genes explain less than half of the discrepancy, and the remainder lacks a known reason. V, J and clone size reflect that table, while D and trimming were determined from the DNA. The sample table records 300,000 to 400,000 clones; 85% of these occur just once. The biggest ten clones account for 1.5% to 2% of the sample.

Based on the germline V gene, the CDR1 and CDR2 sequences are SGDLS and YYNGEE. V lost 4 bases and J lost 3 bases; the stretch between them is 13 bases long. Inclusive of the bounding cysteine and phenylalanine, the CDR3 is 15 residues long. Only the CDR3 DNA is retained, 45 bases long and in frame from the first base. Enrolling through a virtual design, the prospective study's participants ranged in age from roughly 18 to 89 years and lived across 24 United States geographic areas. To assign participants to cohorts, the prospective study relied on clinical history that participants themselves reported in a screening survey and a study questionnaire. Exposed participants had been in contact with someone with a PCR-confirmed or clinician-diagnosed COVID-19 case within 2 weeks of study entry. In the prospective study, whole blood, serum and a nasopharyngeal or oropharyngeal swab were collected from each participant by mobile phlebotomists. Over a roughly 2-month period, participants in the prospective study had the option of providing additional blood draws and questionnaires. Before DNA extraction, blood samples from the prospective study were shipped at room temperature or frozen.

This sequence originates from a woman aged 30 to 39 who had been exposed to COVID-19. The chain is made from TRBV9 and TRBJ1-4; the D gene is perhaps TRBD1, on 6 matching bases. Sequencing was carried out using PBMCs or T cells enriched from blood (not recorded which). For the CDR3, the sequence is CASSPQGTSNEKLFF. The nucleotides read TGTGCCAGCAGCCCCCAGGGGACCTCTAATGAAAAACTGTTTTTT.